The 2 T cell receptor beta chains in this list originate from one sample, sequenced in a study of a mutant IDH1 vaccine in newly diagnosed glioma. Sample time point: week 35, safety follow-up. With topical imiquimod, each dose of the vaccine consisted of 300 ug of mutant IDH1 20-mer peptide. These TCRs are of unknown antigen specificity. Sequencing was performed with immunoSEQ multiplex PCR; in TCRdb, only in-frame clones are kept and a portion is missing. The sample lists 35,000 to 50,000 clones; roughly 92% were seen once. This specimen consisted of PBMCs, obtained from a glioma patient whose treatment included an IDH1 peptide vaccine. Receptor source: a man between 45 and 60 years old with glioma.

This clone has a handful of counts. The gene calls are TRBV7-2 and TRBJ2-5, with D possibly TRBD2 on 6 matching bases. V gave up 5 bases and J gave up 2 bases, with 18 bases separating them. This CDR3 spans 16 amino acids. CDR1 and CDR2 (germline): SGHTA, FQGNSA. CDR3 in DNA: TGTGCCAGCAGCCCTATGGGGGGTCCCGCACAAGAGACCCAGTACTTC. Protein sequence: CASSPMGGPAQETQYF. Complete variable domain (other parts from reference TRBV7-2 and TRBJ2-5): GAGVSQSPSNKVTEKGKDVELRCDPISGHTALYWYRQSLGQGLEFLIYFQGNSAPDKSGLPSDRFSAERTGGSVSTLTIQRTQQEDSAVYLCASSPMGGPAQETQYFGPGTRLLVL.

The rearrangement joins TRBV2 to TRBJ1-5; no definite D call. The CDR3 has 14 residues. Germline V CDR1 and CDR2: SNHLY, FYNNEI. V was pared by 1 base and J by 7 bases, with 11 bases between. The DNA of the CDR3 is TGTGCCAGCAGTGAAGAGGCAGTAGGGCAGCCCCAGCATTTT. The encoded protein is CASSEEAVGQPQHF.